This T cell receptor (beta chain) was obtained from a study of kidney transplant recipient with SARS-CoV-2 infection. This clonotype has ten or more counts. TCRdb fed the reads into MiXCR, producing one record per CDR3 protein. The table includes 200,000 to 300,000 distinct CDR3 sequences, more than 25% detected once. This TCR was sampled from a male patient aged 30 to 39 who had COVID-19 and was a kidney transplant recipient. Some of the T cells may derive from the graft donor. Here the sequenced sample was a blood sample, taken at baseline and around day 110 from a kidney transplant recipient.

The CDR3 region is CASQFNVPGKTYGYTF. CDR3 DNA sequence: TGTGCCAGCCAGTTTAACGTACCAGGAAAGACCTATGGCTACACCTTC. The chain is built from TRBV5-4 and TRBJ1-2; D gene uncertain. Germline CDR1 SGHNT, CDR2 YYREEE (reference sequence). Trimming removed 7 bases at V and 4 bases at J, with 23 bases between. The CDR3 contains 16 residues.